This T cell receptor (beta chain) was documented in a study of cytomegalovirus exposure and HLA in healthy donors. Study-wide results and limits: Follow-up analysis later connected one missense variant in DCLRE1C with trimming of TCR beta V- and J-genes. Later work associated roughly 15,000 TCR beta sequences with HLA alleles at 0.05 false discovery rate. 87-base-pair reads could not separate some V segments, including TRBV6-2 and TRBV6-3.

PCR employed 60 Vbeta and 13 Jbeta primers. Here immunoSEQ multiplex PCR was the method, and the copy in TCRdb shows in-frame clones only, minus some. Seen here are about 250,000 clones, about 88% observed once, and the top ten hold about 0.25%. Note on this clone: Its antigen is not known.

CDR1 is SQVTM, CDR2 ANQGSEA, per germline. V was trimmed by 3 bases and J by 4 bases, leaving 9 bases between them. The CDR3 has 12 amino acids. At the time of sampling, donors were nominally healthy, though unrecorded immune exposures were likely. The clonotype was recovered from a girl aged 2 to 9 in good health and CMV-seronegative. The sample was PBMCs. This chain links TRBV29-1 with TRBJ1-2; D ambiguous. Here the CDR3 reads CSVDVSGYGYTF. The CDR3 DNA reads TGCAGCGTTGATGTCTCGGGCTATGGCTACACCTTC.